This T cell receptor beta chain is drawn from a study of blood T cell repertoires in COVID-19. There are 12 residues in the CDR3. Germline loops: CDR1 ENHRY, CDR2 SYGVKD. Trimming pared 5 bases from V and 11 bases from J, leaving 15 bases between. Produced via immunoSEQ multiplex PCR; TCRdb's table is partial and in-frame only. The top ten hold about 3% of the sample, which has 150,000 to 200,000 clones, more than 70% seen once. The sample comprised peripheral blood. This sequence joins TRBV10-3 and TRBJ1-1, with D possibly being TRBD1 (5 bases). The receptor was derived from a man aged 55 to 70 with acute or convalescent COVID-19. The CDR3 reads CAISRGDRDAFF. The CDR3 coding sequence is TGTGCCATCAGTCGGGGGGATAGGGACGCTTTCTTT.